This TCR beta chain appears in the sequencing data of a study of cytomegalovirus exposure and HLA in healthy donors. Turning to the study itself: When fewer than 500 donors were genotyped, 80% to 90% of them were found to fall in the Caucasian-associated ancestry cluster. The study, taken as a whole, reports: Sequencing probably produced one cluster of sequence variants that were highly shared. Further analysis, carried out later, found HLA-associated TCR beta chains more clonally expanded than equally common other chains.

Turning to this clone: Its specificity is not known.

Germline assignment: CDR1 MDHEN and CDR2 SYDVKM. CDR3 length: 13 residues. Trimming left V 5 bases short and J 0 bases short, with 6 bases between. Vbeta (60) and Jbeta (13) primers were used in the PCR. Using immunoSEQ multiplex PCR, the repertoire was profiled, and TCRdb retains in-frame clones only, with some absent. The sample includes approximately 130,000 clones, about three quarters seen only once; the top ten take 3.4%. At collection, donors were nominally healthy, but unrecorded immune exposures were probable. The chain recombines TRBV28 with TRBJ2-3; the D gene is possibly TRBD1 (5 bases). The clonotype comes from a man younger than 40 in good health and CMV-seronegative. The specimen was PBMCs. The CDR3 sequence is CASSQGSTDTQYF. CDR3 coding DNA: TGTGCCAGCAGTCAGGGTAGCACAGATACGCAGTATTTT.